The 19 T cell receptor beta chains below all came from one sample that was sequenced in a study of siplizumab effects on memory and regulatory T cells (dated by TCRdb to the late 2010s). Library preparation was by the immunoSEQ multiplex PCR assay. The source is immuneACCESS, and TCRdb retained only in-frame sequences with V and J called. Part of the clones is not carried over; for the studies checked, unresolved V genes explain less than half of this, and the remainder is unexplained. This sample is represented by approximately 100,000 clones; over 90% of them were singletons. The ten largest make up roughly 1.3% of the sample. The sequenced material came from non-Treg CD4+ T cells sorted from blood. What this sample's cell subset or site label stands for: FACS-sorted unstimulated CD4+ non-regulatory T cells. The receptors were sampled from a human donor in good health.

The chain couples TRBV18 to TRBJ2-7, with 11 bases matching TRBD2. The V segment lost 2 bases and the J segment 7 bases; nucleotides outside the gene matches: 4. From germline, CDR1 is KGHSH and CDR2 LQKENI. This CDR3 region has 14 residues. The CDR3 bases are TGTGCCAGCTCACCAACTAGCGGGAGATGGGAGCAGTACTTC. Protein: CASSPTSGRWEQYF.

This sequence joins TRBV7-3 and TRBJ2-5; D remains ambiguous. The CDR3 consists of 13 residues. V lost 0 bases and J 1 base, leaving 3 bases between the germline ends. The germline gives CDR1 SGHTA, CDR2 FQGTGA. CDR3 sequence: CASSLTFQETQYF. In DNA form, the CDR3 reads TGTGCCAGCAGCTTAACCTTCCAAGAGACCCAGTACTTC.

The rearrangement uses TRBV28 and TRBJ2-3; TRBD2 is a possible D gene (6 bases). Trimming shortened V by 2 bases and J by 2 bases, and 11 bases separated the two germline ends. The CDR3 consists of 15 residues. CDR1 and CDR2 (germline): MDHEN, SYDVKM. For the CDR3, the DNA is TGTGCCAGCAGTTTAAGTAGCGGATACACAGATACGCAGTATTTT. Translation: CASSLSSGYTDTQYF.

The J gene is TRBJ1-1, the V gene TRBV28, with a tentative D call TRBD1 (5 bases). This CDR3 is 11 amino acids long. V shed 6 bases and J shed 11 bases, with 13 bases lying between them. CDR1 is MDHEN, CDR2 SYDVKM, per germline. The CDR3 here is CASRTGAGAFF. The CDR3 DNA reads TGTGCCAGCAGGACCGGGGCAGGCGCTTTCTTT.

Note on this clone: One end of the junction is discordant with germline, which a read error may explain. The chain uses TRBV13 and TRBJ2-1, with 11 bases lining up with TRBD2. This CDR3 region has 14 residues. Germline assignment: CDR1 PRHDT and CDR2 FYEKMQ (reference sequence). The CDR3 here is CASRLGTSGNEQFF. The CDR3 DNA follows: TGTGCCAGCCGCTTGGGGACTAGCGGAAATGAGCAGTTCTTC.

This clone came up once. This chain joins TRBV27 and TRBJ1-4; TRBD1 matches 9 bases. The CDR3 sequence is 19 residues long. Germline V gene data show CDR1 as MNHEY and CDR2 as SMNVEV (reference sequence). The V and J ends lost 7 bases and 7 bases, in that order; junction bases with no gene match: 22. The CDR3 loop reads CASKDHRDRAFRAGEKLFF. CDR3 DNA sequence: TGTGCCAGCAAGGATCATAGGGACAGGGCCTTCAGAGCGGGTGAAAAACTGTTTTTT.

The V gene is TRBV7-8, the J gene TRBJ1-2, with a tentative D call TRBD1 (5 bases). Trimming cost V 5 bases and J 5 bases, with 15 bases left between them. The CDR3 has 14 amino acids. Germline V gene sequence: CDR1 SGHVS, CDR2 FQNEAQ. Written as DNA, the CDR3 is TGTGCCAGCAGCCAACAGGCTACGGGATATGGCTACACCTTC. Its translation: CASSQQATGYGYTF. Complete variable domain (other parts from reference TRBV7-8 and TRBJ1-2): GAGVSQSPRYKVAKRGQDVALRCDPISGHVSLFWYQQALGQGPEFLTYFQNEAQLDKSGLPSDRFFAERPEGSVSTLKIQRTQQEDSAVYLCASSQQATGYGYTFGSGTRLTVV.

The chain joins TRBV18 to TRBJ1-2; 9 nucleotides align to TRBD1. Germline assignment: CDR1 KGHSH and CDR2 LQKENI. This CDR3 has 16 amino acids. The J segment lost 0 bases and the V segment lost 0 bases, leaving 2 bases of the junction unmatched. The CDR3 DNA is TGTGCCAGCTCACCACCGGGACAGGGACCTAACTATGGCTACACCTTC. The encoded protein is CASSPPGQGPNYGYTF.

The chain couples TRBV28 to TRBJ2-7, with D perhaps matching TRBD1 or TRBD2 (5 bases each). The length of the CDR3 is 15 residues. V was cut by 4 bases and J by 0 bases, with 13 bases left in between. Per the germline V gene, CDR1 is MDHEN and CDR2 is SYDVKM. DNA of the CDR3: TGTGCCAGCAGTTCTGGGGGAGCTCGCTCCTACGAGCAGTACTTC. Translated, it gives CASSSGGARSYEQYF.

V usage is TRBV19 and J usage is TRBJ2-7, with D unresolved. V was cut by 6 bases and J by 0 bases, with 6 bases left in between. Germline CDR1 and CDR2: LNHDA and SQIVND (reference sequence). The CDR3 runs 12 residues. In DNA form, the CDR3 reads TGTGCCAGTAGAAGCAGCTCCTACGAGCAGTACTTC. Translation gives CASRSSSYEQYF.

V and J are TRBV30 and TRBJ1-5; 9 nucleotides agree with TRBD1. This CDR3 has 13 amino acids. The germline V gene has CDR1 GTSNPN and CDR2 SVGIG (reference sequence). The trim removed 3 bases at V and 7 bases at J, leaving 4 bases unmatched. DNA for the CDR3: TGTGCCTGGAGACAGGGGGCCGGGCAGCCCCAGCATTTT. It yields the protein CAWRQGAGQPQHF.

CDR3 amino acids: CASRRDGGNTIYF. CDR3 coding DNA: TGTGCCAGCCGGCGGGACGGTGGAAACACCATATATTTT. The genes are TRBV6-5 and TRBJ1-3; D possibly corresponds to TRBD1 (5 bases). The V gene lost 8 bases and the J gene lost 3 bases, with 11 bases spanning the gap. The CDR3 is 13 residues long. From germline, CDR1 is MNHEY and CDR2 SVGAGI.

The CDR3 is CASSYSGSVEAYEQYF. The DNA for the CDR3 is TGTGCCAGCAGTTACTCCGGGTCGGTCGAGGCCTACGAGCAGTACTTC. The chain is built from TRBV6-5 and TRBJ2-7, with no clear D. Trimming took 0 bases from V and 2 from J, leaving 14 bases between them. CDR1 and CDR2 from the germline V gene are MNHEY and SVGAGI. The CDR3 totals 16 residues.

This clone was found once. The chain is built from TRBV6-5 and TRBJ1-5; D ambiguous. The V and J ends lost 8 bases and 5 bases respectively, with 13 bases between them. Germline lookup yields CDR1 MNHEY and CDR2 SVGAGI. The CDR3 has 13 residues. Here the CDR3 reads CASARERDQPQHF. In nucleotides, the CDR3 is TGTGCCAGCGCGAGGGAAAGGGATCAGCCCCAGCATTTT.

The genes are TRBV9 and TRBJ2-2; D may be TRBD1 (6 bases). Trimming removed 3 bases from V and 0 bases from J, with 12 bases in between. The CDR3 sequence is 16 residues long. The V gene's germline CDR1 is SGDLS and CDR2 YYNGEE. The CDR3 protein is CASSGTGTPNTGELFF. In nucleotides, the CDR3 is TGTGCCAGCAGCGGAACCGGGACACCGAACACCGGGGAGCTGTTTTTT.

This clone was seen only a few times. This rearrangement joins TRBV6-1 to TRBJ2-2; D remains unclear. Germline values: CDR1 MNHNS, CDR2 SASEGT. The V gene lost 5 bases and the J gene lost 4 bases, with 5 bases spanning the gap. The CDR3 has 12 amino acids. The CDR3 loop reads CASSSTTGELFF. The CDR3 nucleotides are TGTGCCAGCAGTTCCACCACCGGGGAGCTGTTTTTT.

This chain joins TRBV10-1 and TRBJ2-1; tentative D call: TRBD2 (6 bases). The germline gives CDR1 WNHNN, CDR2 SYGVQD (reference sequence). Trimming left V 8 bases short and J 9 bases short, with 20 bases between. The CDR3 has 14 amino acids. CDR3 residues: CASGPGRGWSEQFF. CDR3 DNA: TGCGCCAGCGGACCGGGACGGGGGTGGAGTGAGCAGTTCTTC.

The rearrangement uses TRBV19 and TRBJ2-2, with D hard to call. Trimming pared 8 bases from V and 0 bases from J, leaving 22 bases between. The germline V gene has CDR1 LNHDA and CDR2 SQIVND (reference sequence). This CDR3 comprises 18 residues. This CDR3 is CASAAGAGRSSNTGELFF. The CDR3 coding sequence is TGTGCCAGTGCCGCTGGAGCAGGACGGTCGTCGAACACCGGGGAGCTGTTTTTT.

The chain joins TRBV7-3 to TRBJ2-3; perhaps TRBD1 as D (6 bases). This CDR3 region has 13 residues. CDR1 SGHTA and CDR2 FQGTGA come from the germline V gene. Trimming shortened V by 5 bases and J by 4 bases, and 10 bases separated the two germline ends. CDR3 in amino acids: CASSESGADTQYF. CDR3 nucleotides: TGTGCCAGCAGCGAGTCAGGGGCAGATACGCAGTATTTT.